This record covers a single T cell receptor (beta chain). Antigen specificity is unknown. Trimming cost V 6 bases and J 13 bases, with 13 bases left between them. CDR3 length equals 12 residues. The data derive from a study of T cell repertoires in aging, cancer and after chemotherapy. Study findings and constraints: Loss of evenness, beyond lost richness, contributed to age-related TCR diversity decline in cancer patients.

Amplification of TCR beta used genomic DNA extracted from peripheral blood. TRB rearrangements spanning V, D and J were amplified using mixed TRB-A/B primers. Each CDR3 protein is one row after TCRdb ran MiXCR on the multiplex PCR reads. The table records 7,300 or so distinct CDR3 sequences, over 35% of them present only once. Sequencing used blood. This clonotype was sampled from a human donor in good health. This chain connects TRBV12-3 or TRBV12-4 to TRBJ1-6; D call uncertain. The chain's CDR3 is CASSPGLTPLHF. The CDR3 DNA sequence: TGTGCCAGCAGCCCAGGCCTAACGCCCCTCCACTTT.